In its sample, the clone carrying this T cell receptor beta chain was seen a few times. A Clinical Activity Score of at least 3, a NOSPECS grade of at least 4 and a duration under 3 months were recorded in the ophthalmopathy patients. Diagnoses used clinical symptoms, serum thyroxine and TRAb, thyroid ultrasound and orbital computed tomography. The authors obtained PBMCs from 7.5 to 10 ml of fresh peripheral blood. This CDR3 has 14 residues. The germline V gene has CDR1 KGHSH and CDR2 LQKENI. J gave up 3 bases and V 5 bases, and 4 bases lay outside the gene matches. These data originate in a study of T cells in Graves' hyperthyroidism and ophthalmopathy. What was amplified from RNA transcripts were TCR beta CDR3 regions. Carried out on the TCR CDR3, a first-round RT-PCR used the HTBI primer set. TCRdb recomputed calls from the multiplex PCR reads with MiXCR, one row per CDR3 protein. The data show about 400,000 distinct CDR3 sequences, around 15% seen once.

The specimen sequenced was blood. This chain uses TRBV18 with TRBJ2-3, with TRBD2 identical over 8 bases. This TCR was recovered from a man between 18 and 29 years old with Graves' ophthalmopathy. CDR3 bases: TGTGCCAGCTCAAATAGCGGGGCGACAGATACGCAGTATTTT. Translating it yields CASSNSGATDTQYF.